These 13 T cell receptor beta chains were sequenced from one sample in a study of beta chain features in type 1 diabetes. Expressed TCRB transcripts were sequenced because the entire RNA isolate underwent reverse transcription. Clones were sequenced by immunoSEQ multiplex PCR, and TCRdb holds only the in-frame ones, with some missing. The data contain around 400,000 clones, 10% to 15% of them seen just once; the ten biggest clones take up more than 0.015%. Input material: naive CD4+ T cells from blood. These TCRs come from a man younger than 30 in good health.

This clone has only a few counts. This chain links TRBV7-2 with TRBJ2-7, with 7 bases that match TRBD2. With 7 bases clipped from V and 5 bases from J, the junction kept 5 bases outside the gene matches. Germline V CDR1 and CDR2: SGHTA, FQGNSA. The CDR3 loop spans 12 amino acids. The chain's CDR3 is CASTTGGNEQYF. DNA of the CDR3: TGTGCCAGCACCACCGGGGGGAACGAGCAGTACTTC.

This chain uses TRBV4-3 with TRBJ2-6; 7 bases line up with TRBD1. V shed 4 bases, J shed 4 bases, and the junction held 10 bases outside the gene matches. The CDR3 contains 17 residues. Per germline, CDR1 LGHNA and CDR2 YSLEER. The CDR3 region is CASSRDSRLGGANVLTF. Here the CDR3 DNA reads TGCGCCAGCAGCCGGGACAGCCGACTCGGGGGGGCCAACGTCCTGACTTTC.

This clone was picked up a small number of times. The genes are TRBV13 and TRBJ2-7, with 8 bases lining up with TRBD1. The CDR3 length is 15 residues. Germline values: CDR1 PRHDT, CDR2 FYEKMQ (reference sequence). J gave up 3 bases and V 2 bases, and 6 bases lay outside the gene matches. In DNA form, the CDR3 reads TGTGCCAGCAGCTTACAGGGGGCCCTCCGCTACGAGCAGTACTTC. Its translation: CASSLQGALRYEQYF.

The table lists this clone with a few counts. Here the CDR3 DNA reads TGTGCCAGCTCACCGGACACTAACTATGGCTACACCTTC. Residues: CASSPDTNYGYTF. The chain couples TRBV18 to TRBJ1-2, with D perhaps TRBD1 (5 bases). The CDR3 is 13 residues long. Looked up from germline, CDR1 is KGHSH and CDR2 is LQKENI. V lost 3 bases and J 0 bases, leaving 5 bases between the germline ends.

There are a few counts of this clone. The genes are TRBV10-3 and TRBJ2-1; D uncertain. Germline CDR1 ENHRY, CDR2 SYGVKD. CDR3 length: 14 residues. V gave up 6 bases and J gave up 3 bases, with 12 bases separating them. This chain's CDR3 is CAISLDTYYNEQFF. The CDR3 coding sequence is TGTGCCATCAGCCTTGACACGTACTACAATGAGCAGTTCTTC.

This chain joins TRBV19 and TRBJ2-5; D may be TRBD2 (5 bases). Germline CDR1 is LNHDA and CDR2 is SQIVND (reference sequence). CDR3 length: 14 residues. The V end lost 3 bases, the J end lost 5 bases, and 13 bases lay between the germline ends. The CDR3 region is CASSITSGWETQYF. CDR3 coding DNA: TGTGCCAGTAGTATTACTAGTGGTTGGGAGACCCAGTACTTC.

This chain connects TRBV28 to TRBJ1-2; TRBD1 is a possible D gene (5 bases). V was pared by 6 bases and J by 8 bases, with 13 bases between. The CDR3 covers 12 residues. Germline CDR1 MDHEN, CDR2 SYDVKM. The CDR3 protein is CASSSPGNGYTF. The CDR3, as DNA: TGTGCCAGCAGCTCCCCAGGGAACGGCTACACCTTC.

This clone was observed a handful of times. The rearrangement links TRBV5-1 to TRBJ2-3; 7 nucleotides line up with TRBD2. The V segment lost 2 bases and the J segment 1 base; nucleotides outside the gene matches: 7. Germline CDR1 reads SGHRS; CDR2 reads YFSETQ. CDR3 length equals 16 residues. The CDR3 sequence: CASSFQGGEGTDTQYF. In DNA form, the CDR3 reads TGCGCCAGCAGCTTCCAGGGAGGGGAGGGCACAGATACGCAGTATTTT.

This clone occurred a few times. The chain links TRBV30 to TRBJ1-1, with 7 positions matching TRBD1. Germline V gene data show CDR1 as GTSNPN and CDR2 as SVGIG (reference sequence). CDR3 size: 13 residues. The trim removed 2 bases at V and 2 bases at J, leaving 2 bases unmatched. The DNA of the CDR3 is TGTGCCTGGAGTCGACAGGGAAACACTGAAGCTTTCTTT. It codes for CAWSRQGNTEAFF.

This chain joins TRBV29-1 and TRBJ1-5; D may be TRBD1 (5 bases). Germline CDR1 is SQVTM and CDR2 is ANQGSEA. The CDR3 spans 15 residues. The V end lost 6 bases, the J end lost 3 bases, and 18 bases lay between the germline ends. Here the CDR3 reads CSVDTRDGHNQPQHF. The CDR3 nucleotides read TGCAGCGTAGATACTCGAGACGGACACAATCAGCCCCAGCATTTT.

This clone has only a few counts. The genes are TRBV30 and TRBJ2-5, with D possibly matching TRBD1 (6 bases). This CDR3 has 13 amino acids. Germline V gives CDR1 GTSNPN, CDR2 SVGIG (reference sequence). With 2 bases removed from V and 7 bases from J, the gap between germline ends came to 14 bases. The CDR3 sequence is CAWSPQGPGTQYF. DNA for the CDR3: TGTGCCTGGAGTCCCCAGGGGCCGGGGACCCAGTACTTC.

This clone was observed a handful of times. The chain recombines TRBV4-3 with TRBJ2-4; 11 positions match TRBD1. The CDR3 has 16 residues. CDR1 is LGHNA, CDR2 YSLEER, per germline. V dropped 2 bases and J dropped 8; count of bases not matched to a gene: 8. The CDR3 region is CASSQTRDRGFDIQYF. The CDR3 DNA is TGCGCCAGCAGCCAAACCCGGGACAGGGGGTTTGACATTCAGTACTTC.

V and J are TRBV15 and TRBJ2-1; 11 bases map to TRBD2. The length of the CDR3 is 17 residues. The V and J ends lost 0 bases and 4 bases, in that order; junction bases with no gene match: 5. The V gene's germline CDR1 is LNHNV and CDR2 YYDKDF (reference sequence). The CDR3 coding sequence is TGTGCCACCAGCAGAGATCTAGGGACTAGCGGTTACAATGAGCAGTTCTTC. As protein: CATSRDLGTSGYNEQFF.